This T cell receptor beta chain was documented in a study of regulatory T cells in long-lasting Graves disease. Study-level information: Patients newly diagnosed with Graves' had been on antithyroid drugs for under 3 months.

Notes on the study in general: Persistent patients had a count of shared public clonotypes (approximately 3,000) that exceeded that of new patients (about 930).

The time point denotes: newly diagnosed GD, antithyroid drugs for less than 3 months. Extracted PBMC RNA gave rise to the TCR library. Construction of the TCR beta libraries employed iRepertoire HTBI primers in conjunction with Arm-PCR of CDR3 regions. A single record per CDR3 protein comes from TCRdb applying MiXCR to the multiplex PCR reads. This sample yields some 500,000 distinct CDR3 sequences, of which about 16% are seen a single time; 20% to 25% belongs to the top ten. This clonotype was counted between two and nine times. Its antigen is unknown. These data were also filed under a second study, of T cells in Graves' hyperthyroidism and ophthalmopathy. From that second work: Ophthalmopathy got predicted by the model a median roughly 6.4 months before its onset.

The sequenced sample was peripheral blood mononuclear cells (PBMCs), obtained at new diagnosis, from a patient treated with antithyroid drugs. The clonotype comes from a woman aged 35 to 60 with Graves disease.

The CDR3 sequence: CASTTDRMNTEAFF. The CDR3 DNA reads as TGTGCCAGCACCACGGACAGGATGAACACTGAAGCTTTCTTT. V gene TRBV6-1 combines with J gene TRBJ1-1; 7 bases agree with TRBD1. Per germline, CDR1 MNHNS and CDR2 SASEGT. V was clipped by 7 bases and J by 0 bases; unmatched bases: 5. The CDR3 covers 14 residues.